The present TCR beta chain was sequenced within a study of T cell responses to AZD1222 COVID-19 vaccine. Overall study context: Pooling was applied to second doses at about 4 or about 12 weeks. Findings and limits, study-wide: Of spike-specific TCRs, nearly half reportedly target regions left unmutated in variants. Among the donors, most were white British and more were female, and clonal diversity was possibly underestimated. Sampling captured repertoires only after the peak T cell response.

Germline V gene lookup returns CDR1 WSHSY and CDR2 SAAADI. The CDR3 is 12 amino acids. V gave up 10 bases and J gave up 7 bases, with 14 bases separating them. A few counts support this clone. The antigen is unknown. Here immunoSEQ multiplex PCR was the method, and the copy in TCRdb shows in-frame clones only, minus some. The sample holds about 180,000 clones, roughly 88% seen once. This sequence joins TRBV10-2 and TRBJ2-1; maybe TRBD2 (7 bases). The clonotype originates from an adult in good health. This specimen consisted of peripheral blood, obtained on day 0 of AZD1222 vaccination. The CDR3 loop is CATRGGANEQFF. The CDR3 DNA sequence: TGCGCCACCCGAGGGGGGGCGAATGAGCAGTTCTTC.